One sample yielded the 5 T cell receptor beta chains listed below, sequenced in a study of blood T cell repertoires in COVID-19. TCRdb's copy holds only in-frame clones and misses some; the assay was immunoSEQ multiplex PCR. The sample contains a few hundred thousand clones, around 86% of which appear only once. The sample was peripheral blood. Receptors were obtained from a man aged 35 to 55 who had recovered from COVID-19.

The gene calls are TRBV5-6 and TRBJ2-3, with unresolved D. Looked up from germline, CDR1 is SGHDT and CDR2 is YYEEEE. V lost 4 bases, J lost 2 bases, and 5 bases lay in between. The CDR3 extends over 12 amino acids. As DNA, the CDR3 is TGTGCCAGCAGCACTTTCACAGATACGCAGTATTTT. Its protein is CASSTFTDTQYF.

Points on this clone: Distinct nucleotide sequences in the sample also encode this CDR3. The rearrangement uses TRBV9 and TRBJ1-1; perhaps TRBD1 as D (5 bases). Trimming shortened V by 3 bases and J by 2 bases, and 8 bases separated the two germline ends. The CDR3 totals 13 residues. Germline CDR1 is SGDLS and CDR2 is YYNGEE. In nucleotides, the CDR3 is TGTGCCAGCAGCGGGACACCAAACACTGAAGCTTTCTTT. This gives the protein CASSGTPNTEAFF.

The CDR3 nucleotides read TGTGCCAGCAGCTTGGGGAAGTTGGTAAGCGGGCGTGAGACCCAGTACTTC. Protein product: CASSLGKLVSGRETQYF. The chain carries TRBV11-2 and TRBJ2-5, with TRBD2 as a possible D gene (6 bases). The ends were cut back, 3 bases at V and 5 bases at J, with 22 bases in the middle. The CDR3 is made up of 17 amino acids. Germline V gene lookup returns CDR1 SGHAT and CDR2 FQNNGV.

The chain couples TRBV6-4 to TRBJ2-3, with D possibly matching TRBD2 (5 bases). The germline gives CDR1 MRHNA, CDR2 SNTAGT. V dropped 4 bases and J dropped 0 bases, with 11 bases sitting between them. This CDR3 region has 15 residues. In DNA form, the CDR3 reads TGTGCCAGCAGTGTGAGCGGAGCTAGCACAGATACGCAGTATTTT. This sequence encodes CASSVSGASTDTQYF.

The chain uses TRBV6-5 and TRBJ2-7, with D perhaps matching TRBD2 (5 bases). Germline lookup yields CDR1 MNHEY and CDR2 SVGAGI. The CDR3 is 16 residues long. V was clipped by 2 bases and J by 2 bases, with 16 bases between them. The chain's CDR3 is CASSYTRTYYAYEQYF. For the CDR3, the DNA is TGTGCCAGCAGTTACACGAGGACTTACTACGCCTACGAGCAGTACTTC.